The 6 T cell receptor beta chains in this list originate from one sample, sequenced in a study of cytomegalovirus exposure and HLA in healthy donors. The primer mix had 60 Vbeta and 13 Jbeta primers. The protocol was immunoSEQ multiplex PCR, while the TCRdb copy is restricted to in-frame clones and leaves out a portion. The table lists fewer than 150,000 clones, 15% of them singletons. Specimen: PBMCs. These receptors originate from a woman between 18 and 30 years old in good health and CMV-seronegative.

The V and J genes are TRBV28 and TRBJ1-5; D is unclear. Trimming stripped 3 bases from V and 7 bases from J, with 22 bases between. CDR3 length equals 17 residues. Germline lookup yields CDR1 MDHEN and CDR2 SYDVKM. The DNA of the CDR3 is TGTGCCAGCAGTTTTGGGTCTGTCCCCCTAGGGAGCCAGCCCCAGCATTTT. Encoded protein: CASSFGSVPLGSQPQHF.

CDR3 sequence reads: CASSSSGANVLTF. The CDR3 nucleotides read TGTGCCAGCAGCTCCTCTGGGGCCAACGTCCTGACTTTC. The chain carries TRBV27 and TRBJ2-6; D not certain. Germline V gene data show CDR1 as MNHEY and CDR2 as SMNVEV (reference sequence). The CDR3 is made up of 13 amino acids. Trimming stripped 6 bases from V and 0 bases from J, with 3 bases between.

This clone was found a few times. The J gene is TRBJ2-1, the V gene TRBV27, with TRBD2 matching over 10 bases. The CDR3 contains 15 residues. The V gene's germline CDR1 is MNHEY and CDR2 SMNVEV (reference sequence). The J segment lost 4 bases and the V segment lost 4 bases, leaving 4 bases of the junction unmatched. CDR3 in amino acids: CASSWSSGSYNEQFF. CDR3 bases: TGTGCCAGCAGTTGGTCTAGCGGGAGTTACAATGAGCAGTTCTTC.

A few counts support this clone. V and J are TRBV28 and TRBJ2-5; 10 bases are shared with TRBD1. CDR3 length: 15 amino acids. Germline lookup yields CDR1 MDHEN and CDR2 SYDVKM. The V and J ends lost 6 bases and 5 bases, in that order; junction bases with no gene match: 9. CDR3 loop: CASSASGQGRETQYF. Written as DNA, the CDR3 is TGTGCCAGCAGCGCCTCGGGACAGGGGAGGGAGACCCAGTACTTC.

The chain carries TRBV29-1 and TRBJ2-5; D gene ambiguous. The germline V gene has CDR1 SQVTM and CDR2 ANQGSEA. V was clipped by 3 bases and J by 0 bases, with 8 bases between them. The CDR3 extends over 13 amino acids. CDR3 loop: CSVESPDQETQYF. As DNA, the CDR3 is TGCAGCGTTGAGTCGCCAGACCAAGAGACCCAGTACTTC.

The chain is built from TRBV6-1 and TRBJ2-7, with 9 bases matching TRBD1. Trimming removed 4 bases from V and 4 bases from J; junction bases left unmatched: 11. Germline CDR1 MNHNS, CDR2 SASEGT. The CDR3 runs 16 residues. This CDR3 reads CASSGEGGTGLYEQYF. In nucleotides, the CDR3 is TGTGCCAGCAGTGGGGAGGGAGGGACAGGGCTTTACGAGCAGTACTTC.